These T cell receptor beta chains were read from a single sample in a study of blood T cell repertoires in COVID-19. Produced via immunoSEQ multiplex PCR; TCRdb's table is partial and in-frame only. The sample records almost 350,000 clones, roughly 86% being singletons. Sequencing was performed on PBMCs or T cells enriched from blood (not recorded which). The origin of the receptors is a woman between 25 and 40 years old who had been exposed to COVID-19. The CDR3 runs from the conserved cysteine through the conserved F or W. D genes are given only for firm matches. Clone size is not always given. Where it is, it says once, few, many or a class for expanded clones.

V gene	J gene	D gene	clone size	CDR3 protein	CDR3 DNA
TRBV5-1	TRBJ1-2	TRBD1	few	CASSRDREGYGYTF	TGCGCCAGCAGCAGGGACAGGGAAGGATATGGCTACACCTTC
TRBV24-1	TRBJ1-5	TRBD1	NA	CATSDQPTGASFNQPQHF	TGTGCCACCAGTGACCAACCCACAGGGGCCTCCTTCAATCAGCCCCAGCATTTT
TRBV12-3/TRBV12-4	TRBJ1-3	NA	NA	CASSLGPGNTIYF	TGTGCCAGCAGTCTAGGGCCTGGAAACACCATATATTTT
TRBV30	TRBJ1-5	TRBD1	NA	CAWRGTGVGQPQHF	TGTGCCTGGAGGGGGACAGGCGTCGGTCAGCCCCAGCATTTT
TRBV29-1	TRBJ1-1	TRBD1	once	CSVGNTGTESMNTEAFF	TGCAGCGTTGGAAACACCGGGACAGAGAGTATGAACACTGAAGCTTTCTTT
TRBV14	TRBJ1-1	NA	NA	CASSWGVEAFF	TGTGCCAGCAGCTGGGGGGTTGAAGCTTTCTTT
TRBV28	TRBJ1-1	TRBD1	NA	CASEGATEAFF	TGTGCCAGTGAGGGGGCCACTGAAGCTTTCTTT
TRBV9	TRBJ2-2	TRBD2	NA	CASSLRTRNTGELFF	TGTGCCAGCAGCCTCCGGACTAGGAACACCGGGGAGCTGTTTTTT
TRBV3-1/TRBV3-2	TRBJ2-4	TRBD2	NA	CASSPQTSSVTLAKNIQYF	TGTGCCAGCAGCCCTCAGACTAGCTCGGTCACGCTAGCCAAAAACATTCAGTACTTC
TRBV28	TRBJ2-6	NA	few	CASSPGFFGDEDSGANVLTF	NA
TRBV11-2	TRBJ2-2	TRBD2	NA	CASSPGTSAGGELFF	TGTGCCAGCAGCCCCGGGACTAGCGCTGGCGGGGAGCTGTTTTTT
TRBV18	TRBJ1-1	NA	NA	CASSPLEGDTEAFF	TGTGCCAGCTCACCTCTAGAGGGGGACACTGAAGCTTTCTTT
TRBV4-2	TRBJ2-1	TRBD1	NA	CASSQIKRTGNTGEQFF	TGTGCCAGCAGCCAAATCAAAAGGACAGGGAATACAGGTGAGCAGTTCTTC
TRBV6-5	TRBJ2-7	TRBD1	NA	CASIEGTGRTEQYF	TGTGCCAGCATCGAAGGGACAGGGAGGACCGAGCAGTACTTC
TRBV2	TRBJ1-1	NA	NA	CASSRGLAHTEAFF	TGTGCCAGCAGTAGAGGGCTCGCGCACACTGAAGCTTTCTTT
TRBV18	TRBJ1-1	TRBD1	NA	CASSPRPGTGFEAFF	TGTGCCAGCTCACCGCGTCCCGGGACAGGGTTTGAAGCTTTCTTT
TRBV6-5	TRBJ2-1	TRBD2	NA	CASSHTSGTSDEQFF	TGTGCCAGCAGTCACACCTCGGGGACTAGCGATGAGCAGTTCTTC
TRBV28	TRBJ2-1	TRBD2	NA	CASSSPAGGYNEQFF	TGTGCCAGCAGTTCCCCCGCGGGGGGCTACAATGAGCAGTTCTTC
TRBV19	TRBJ2-6	TRBD1	many	CASRDRVFAGANVLTF	TGTGCCAGCAGGGACAGGGTTTTCGCTGGGGCCAACGTCCTGACTTTC
TRBV6-5	TRBJ1-4	TRBD1	once	CASSIGQGREKLFF	TGTGCCAGCAGTATTGGACAGGGGAGGGAAAAACTGTTTTTT
TRBV7-9	TRBJ2-1	NA	NA	CASSLALDPHDEQFF	TGTGCCAGCAGCTTAGCTCTAGACCCCCACGATGAGCAGTTCTTC
TRBV18	TRBJ1-2	TRBD1	NA	CASSSQSRGQDFGYTF	TGTGCCAGCTCATCTCAATCAAGGGGGCAGGATTTTGGCTACACCTTC
TRBV3-1/TRBV3-2	TRBJ1-1	NA	NA	CASSEGVRGGLEAFF	TGTGCCAGCAGCGAAGGGGTAAGGGGTGGGCTAGAAGCTTTCTTT
TRBV2	TRBJ2-7	TRBD2	many	CASSPGLAGEVDEQYF	TGTGCCAGCAGTCCGGGACTAGCGGGAGAAGTCGACGAGCAGTACTTC
TRBV30	TRBJ2-5	NA	NA	CAWVVGRETQYF	TGTGCCTGGGTCGTGGGCCGGGAGACCCAGTACTTC
TRBV5-1	TRBJ1-1	NA	NA	CASSLSRPETGTEAFF	TGCGCCAGCAGCTTGTCTAGGCCGGAAACGGGGACTGAAGCTTTCTTT
TRBV7-3	TRBJ2-3	TRBD1	NA	CASSAGQVTTDTQYF	TGTGCCAGCAGCGCGGGACAGGTAACCACAGATACGCAGTATTTT
TRBV2	TRBJ1-2	NA	NA	CASSYQGSDGYTF	TGTGCCAGCAGTTACCAGGGGAGCGATGGCTACACCTTC
TRBV14	TRBJ2-2	NA	once	CASSPYLGQWNTGELFF	TGTGCCAGCAGCCCCTATCTCGGACAATGGAACACCGGGGAGCTGTTTTTT
TRBV18	TRBJ1-2	TRBD1	NA	CASSPDRVGYTF	TGTGCCAGCTCACCCGACAGGGTTGGCTACACCTTC
TRBV18	TRBJ2-7	NA	NA	CASSQDNSYEQYF	TGTGCCAGCTCACAAGACAACTCCTACGAGCAGTACTTC
TRBV29-1	TRBJ1-1	TRBD1	NA	CSARQGDTEAFF	TGCAGCGCACGACAGGGGGACACTGAAGCTTTCTTT
TRBV6-6	TRBJ2-7	NA	NA	CASSGGTELYEQYF	TGTGCCAGCAGTGGAGGGACAGAACTCTACGAGCAGTACTTC
TRBV3-1/TRBV3-2	TRBJ1-5	TRBD1	NA	CASSHRGQGNQPQHF	TGTGCCAGCAGCCATCGGGGACAGGGGAATCAGCCCCAGCATTTT
TRBV30	TRBJ1-2	NA	NA	CAWRPNDLSWGYTF	TGTGCCTGGAGACCTAATGACTTGTCCTGGGGCTACACCTTC
TRBV27	TRBJ2-7	NA	NA	CASSPPAGDEQYF	TGTGCCAGCAGTCCCCCGGCAGGCGACGAGCAGTACTTC
TRBV29-1	TRBJ2-1	NA	NA	CSAQPMGGGEQFF	TGCAGCGCACAACCCATGGGGGGTGGTGAGCAGTTCTTC
TRBV27	TRBJ2-7	NA	NA	CASSYAGRRYEQYF	TGTGCCAGCAGTTATGCGGGGAGAAGGTACGAGCAGTACTTC
TRBV30	TRBJ1-2	NA	few	CAWSAGQGYTF	TGTGCCTGGAGTGCAGGACAGGGCTACACCTTC
TRBV6-5	TRBJ2-2	NA	NA	CASSEGVRGGELFF	TGTGCCAGCAGCGAGGGAGTTCGGGGCGGGGAGCTGTTTTTT
TRBV7-2	TRBJ1-1	NA	once	CASSLGGATEAFF	TGTGCCAGCAGCCTCGGAGGGGCCACTGAAGCTTTCTTT
TRBV10-2	TRBJ1-6	NA	NA	CASGPAGNNSPLHF	TGCGCCAGCGGTCCGGCAGGGAATAATTCACCCCTCCACTTT
TRBV5-1	TRBJ1-2	NA	NA	CASSLITGNFNYGYTF	TGCGCCAGCAGCTTGATCACCGGGAATTTTAACTATGGCTACACCTTC
TRBV3-1/TRBV3-2	TRBJ2-3	NA	NA	CASSQSSEEMSMYF	TGTGCCAGCAGCCAATCTAGCGAAGAGATGAGTATGTATTTT